This is a list of T cell receptor beta chains from one sample in a study of blood T cell repertoires in COVID-19. Using immunoSEQ multiplex PCR, the repertoire was profiled, and TCRdb retains in-frame clones only, with some absent. Found here are about 140,000 clones, about four fifths of them singletons; the top ten hold approximately 3.9%. The sample comprised peripheral blood. The receptors originated from a woman aged 60-70 years with acute or convalescent COVID-19. CDR3s include the opening cysteine and the closing phenylalanine or tryptophan. The D gene is left open where the match is weak. Clone size appears in some rows only: once, few, many, or a class for an expanded clone.

CDR3aa	CDR3nt	abundance	d_gene	v_gene	j_gene
CASGPGQASYEQYF	TGTGCCAGCGGGCCGGGACAGGCCTCCTACGAGCAGTACTTC	-	TRBD1	TRBV2	TRBJ2-7
CASSPRTTNEKLFF	TGTGCCAGCAGCCCCAGGACAACTAATGAAAAACTGTTTTTT	-	-	TRBV7-9	TRBJ1-4
CASSREQYEQFF	TGTGCCAGCAGTCGGGAACAGTATGAGCAGTTCTTC	-	-	TRBV28	TRBJ2-1
CASSLSYTDTQYF	TGTGCCAGCAGCTTGTCGTACACAGATACGCAGTATTTT	once	-	TRBV7-2	TRBJ2-3
CASSRVGPTEAFF	TGTGCCAGCAGCCGCGTTGGGCCCACTGAAGCTTTCTTT	-	-	TRBV7-2	TRBJ1-1
CASSLGSGRIVDEQFF	TGTGCCAGCAGCTTAGGTAGCGGGAGGATCGTTGATGAGCAGTTCTTC	-	TRBD2	TRBV11-2	TRBJ2-1
CAIGGQPDEQFF	TGTGCCATCGGCGGACAGCCGGATGAGCAGTTCTTC	-	-	TRBV10-3	TRBJ2-1
CASSAPGLRTRSYNEQFF	TGTGCCAGCAGCGCACCGGGACTCAGAACGCGGTCCTACAATGAGCAGTTCTTC	-	-	TRBV3-1/TRBV3-2	TRBJ2-1
CASSVGASSSTDTQYF	TGTGCCAGCAGCGTAGGGGCCAGTTCAAGCACAGATACGCAGTATTTT	-	-	TRBV9	TRBJ2-3
CASSYSTRGGVGEQYF	TGTGCCAGCAGTTACTCGACTCGCGGGGGTGTTGGCGAGCAGTACTTC	once	TRBD2	TRBV6-5	TRBJ2-7
CASRPNLADSYEQYF	TGTGCCAGCAGACCAAACCTAGCGGACTCCTACGAGCAGTACTTC	-	TRBD2	TRBV6-5	TRBJ2-7
CASGTGLATNEKLFF	TGTGCCAGCGGGACAGGGTTGGCAACTAATGAAAAACTGTTTTTT	-	TRBD1	TRBV7-9	TRBJ1-4
CASSGRTSDQETQYF	TGTGCCAGCAGCGGTCGGACTAGCGACCAAGAGACCCAGTACTTC	-	TRBD2	TRBV9	TRBJ2-5
CSVAQGGREKLFF	TGCAGCGTTGCTCAGGGGGGCCGAGAAAAACTGTTTTTT	-	TRBD1	TRBV29-1	TRBJ1-4